What follows are 30 T cell receptor beta chains derived from one specimen sequenced in a study of T cells in Graves' hyperthyroidism and ophthalmopathy. RNA transcripts provided the source from which TCR beta CDR3 regions were amplified. TCR CDR3 regions were first amplified by RT-PCR with HTBI primers. In TCRdb, the multiplex PCR reads were re-called with MiXCR into one record per CDR3 protein. The data contain 500,000 to 750,000 distinct CDR3 sequences, about 43% of them singletons. Sequenced material: peripheral blood or thyroid tissue (not recorded which). These receptors originate from a young woman with Graves' hyperthyroidism.

This clonotype has just a few counts. The chain uses TRBV4-2 and TRBJ1-1; no clear D. Between the trimmed V and J ends, which lost 2 bases and 1 base, there was a span of 14 bases. Germline CDR1 reads LGHNA; CDR2 reads YNFKEQ. This CDR3 is built from 16 residues. The CDR3 protein is CASSQLDATGNTEAFF. CDR3 DNA sequence: TGTGCCAGCAGCCAATTAGACGCTACCGGGAACACTGAAGCTTTCTTT.

The chain uses TRBV3-1 and TRBJ1-2; 9 bases align to TRBD1. The CDR3 contains 16 residues. V was clipped by 4 bases and J by 2 bases; unmatched bases: 8. Germline CDR1 reads LGHDT; CDR2 reads YNNKEL (reference sequence). This CDR3 reads CASSRKRTGDNYGYTF. DNA of the CDR3: TGTGCCAGCAGCCGCAAACGGACAGGGGACAACTATGGCTACACCTTC.

This clonotype showed up many times. The V call is TRBV29-1, the J call TRBJ2-7; D is undetermined. Trimming took off 6 bases at V and 3 bases at J, with 9 bases between the two ends. Germline CDR1 and CDR2: SQVTM and ANQGSEA. The CDR3 totals 11 residues. The CDR3 reads CSVDLGYEQYF. The CDR3 coding sequence is TGCAGCGTCGACCTGGGCTACGAGCAGTACTTC.

The J gene is TRBJ1-2, the V gene TRBV20-1, with 9 positions matching TRBD1. V shed 4 bases, J shed 8 bases, and the junction held 8 bases outside the gene matches. Germline lookup yields CDR1 DFQATT and CDR2 SNEGSKA (reference sequence). CDR3 length: 13 amino acids. The CDR3: CSATGTGMSGYTF. CDR3 in DNA: TGCAGTGCTACGGGGACAGGGATGAGCGGCTACACCTTC.

The V gene is TRBV29-1, the J gene TRBJ2-7, with 15 bases matching TRBD2. The V gene end was trimmed by 6 bases and the J gene end by 4 bases; junction bases not matched to a gene: 4. This CDR3 is 14 amino acids long. Germline assignment: CDR1 SQVTM and CDR2 ANQGSEA. Written as DNA, the CDR3 is TGCAGCGTCCTCGGGACTAGCGGGAGGTACGAGCAGTACTTC. It yields the protein CSVLGTSGRYEQYF.

The V and J genes are TRBV12-5 and TRBJ1-5, with D unclear. The CDR3 consists of 18 residues. The germline CDR1 and CDR2 sequences are LGHNT and FRNRAP. With 0 bases removed from V and 0 bases from J, the gap between germline ends came to 15 bases. The CDR3 region is CASGLVILEGYSNQPQHF. In nucleotides, the CDR3 is TGTGCTAGTGGTTTGGTAATTCTGGAGGGATATAGCAATCAGCCCCAGCATTTT.

This clonotype was counted between two and nine times. This chain connects TRBV7-3 to TRBJ2-2; D is unresolved. The length of the CDR3 is 12 residues. Trimming stripped 5 bases from V and 7 bases from J, with 8 bases between. Germline V gives CDR1 SGHTA, CDR2 FQGTGA. The CDR3 region has the DNA TGTGCCAGCAGCCGTAATGGCGGGGAGCTGTTTTTT. Its translation is CASSRNGGELFF. The whole variable domain, remainder taken from reference TRBV7-3 and TRBJ2-2, is GAGVSQTPSNKVTEKGKYVELRCDPISGHTALYWYRQSLGQGPEFLIYFQGTGAADDSGLPNDRFFAVRPEGSVSTLKIQRTERGDSAVYLCASSRNGGELFFGEGSRLTVL.

This chain connects TRBV5-1 to TRBJ2-3; no clear D. The CDR3 has 14 residues. Per germline, CDR1 SGHRS and CDR2 YFSETQ. Trimming pared 0 bases from V and 6 bases from J, leaving 11 bases between. CDR3 loop: CASSLESAVDTQYF. The DNA for the CDR3 is TGCGCCAGCAGCTTGGAAAGCGCGGTTGATACGCAGTATTTT.

The CDR3 loop is CASSQVPTGVSNQPQHF. The DNA for the CDR3 is TGCGCCAGCAGCCAAGTCCCGACAGGGGTCAGCAATCAGCCCCAGCATTTT. The chain couples TRBV4-1 to TRBJ1-5; 8 nucleotides line up with TRBD1. CDR1 is MGHRA and CDR2 is YSYEKL in the germline V gene. The CDR3 runs 17 residues. V gave up 1 base and J gave up 1 base; unmatched junction bases: 6.

To note about this clonotype: The missing conserved phenylalanine or tryptophan at the end of this CDR3 makes a read error likely. Because the CDR3's place on the DNA is in doubt, the DNA is left out and the CDR3 is given as listed by TCRdb. This chain links TRBV4-1 with TRBJ1-1. The CDR3 extends over 10 residues, inclusive of both ends. The germline CDR1 and CDR2 sequences are MGHRA and YSYEKL. CDR3 amino acids: CASSQGAGFS.

In this sample, this clonotype turned up a few times. V is TRBV7-9 and J is TRBJ2-5; TRBD1 might be the D (6 bases). The V end was cut by 5 bases, the J end by 5 bases, with 12 bases between. The germline gives CDR1 SEHNR, CDR2 FQNEAQ (reference sequence). The CDR3 consists of 13 residues. Written as DNA, the CDR3 is TGTGCCAGCAGCCGGACAGCCGGGGAGACCCAGTACTTC. Encoded protein: CASSRTAGETQYF.

Many counts were recorded for this clonotype. The rearrangement joins TRBV9 to TRBJ1-2, with a tentative D call TRBD1 (5 bases). Germline CDR1 SGDLS, CDR2 YYNGEE. V dropped 0 bases and J dropped 1 base, with 16 bases sitting between them. The CDR3 is made up of 17 amino acids. The CDR3 is CASSVDGGAHYNYGYTF. The DNA for the CDR3 is TGTGCCAGCAGCGTAGATGGAGGGGCTCACTATAACTATGGCTACACCTTC.

The chain combines TRBV7-9 with TRBJ2-7, with a weak D call TRBD2 (5 bases). V dropped 6 bases and J dropped 7 bases, with 16 bases sitting between them. From germline, CDR1 is SEHNR and CDR2 FQNEAQ (reference sequence). The CDR3 has 13 amino acids. This chain's CDR3 is CASSSSGEKEQYF. CDR3 nucleotides: TGTGCCAGCAGTTCCAGCGGAGAGAAGGAGCAGTACTTC.

As regards this clonotype: The junction differs from germline at one of its ends, possibly a read error. The CDR3 region has the DNA TGTGCCAGCAGCCATACCCTCTCTGAGGACCTGAACACTGAGGCTTTCTTT. Protein product: CASSHTLSEDLNTEAFF. This chain connects TRBV3-1 to TRBJ1-1; D not resolved. The CDR3 is 17 amino acids. The germline V gene has CDR1 LGHDT and CDR2 YNNKEL (reference sequence).

At least ten counts were recorded for this clonotype. V and J are TRBV4-3 and TRBJ2-6; D is unresolved. CDR1 is LGHNA and CDR2 is YSLEER in the germline V gene. CDR3 length: 14 amino acids. Trimming took off 4 bases at V and 2 bases at J, with 6 bases between the two ends. The CDR3 nucleotides are TGCGCCAGCAGCCTTATTACTGGGGCCAACGTCCTGACTTTC. Amino acids: CASSLITGANVLTF.

At least ten counts were recorded for this clonotype. The genes are TRBV12-3 or TRBV12-4 and TRBJ1-3; 7 bases agree with TRBD1. This CDR3 contains 13 residues. The junction had 6 bases not matched to a gene; V was cut back by 5 bases and J by 8 bases. CDR3 sequence reads: CASSLRDSHTIYF. The CDR3 DNA sequence: TGTGCCAGCAGTCTCCGGGACAGCCACACCATATATTTT.

The sample holds many counts of this clonotype. The chain uses TRBV20-1 and TRBJ2-7; D gene unclear. There are 14 residues in the CDR3. Germline loops: CDR1 DFQATT, CDR2 SNEGSKA (reference sequence). Trimming pared 2 bases from V and 1 base from J, leaving 12 bases between. CDR3 protein: CSARNPGRSYEQYF. In DNA form, the CDR3 reads TGCAGTGCTAGAAACCCTGGCAGATCCTACGAGCAGTACTTC.

This clonotype was picked up many times. The rearrangement joins TRBV12-3 or TRBV12-4 to TRBJ1-1; D gene unclear. V lost 4 bases to trimming and J lost 3 bases, with 12 bases between them. This CDR3 is 14 amino acids long. The CDR3 nucleotides read TGTGCCAGCAGTTCAGTGGCGGAGGACACTGAAGCTTTCTTT. This translates into CASSSVAEDTEAFF.

The chain recombines TRBV7-9 with TRBJ2-2; TRBD1 might be the D (6 bases). This CDR3 region has 12 residues. Germline V CDR1 and CDR2: SEHNR, FQNEAQ (reference sequence). V was trimmed by 7 bases and J by 8 bases, leaving 11 bases between them. In DNA form, the CDR3 reads TGTGCCAGCATGTCCGGGACAGGGGAGCTGTTTTTT. Its protein is CASMSGTGELFF.

This clonotype showed up many times. This chain joins TRBV5-1 and TRBJ2-6, with D unclear. Germline V gene sequence: CDR1 SGHRS, CDR2 YFSETQ. CDR3 length: 13 amino acids. With 7 bases removed from V and 4 bases from J, the gap between germline ends came to 9 bases. CDR3 DNA: TGCGCCAGCTCGTGGCCGGGGGCCAACGTCCTGACTTTC. It specifies CASSWPGANVLTF.

V is TRBV29-1 and J is TRBJ1-5; D is undetermined. The V end was cut by 1 base, the J end by 14 bases, with 15 bases between. Germline V gene lookup returns CDR1 SQVTM and CDR2 ANQGSEA. The length of the CDR3 is 12 residues. The CDR3 DNA follows: TGCAGCGTTGAAGGAGGGAATGGGGTCGAGCATTTT. Its translation: CSVEGGNGVEHF.

This clonotype was recorded many times. The chain recombines TRBV12-3 or TRBV12-4 with TRBJ1-1, with 9 bases aligning to TRBD1. The CDR3 consists of 13 residues. V lost 5 bases, J lost 11 bases, and 9 bases stayed unmatched. As DNA, the CDR3 is TGTGCCAGCAGTCCGCGACAGGGGGAGAGGGCTTTCTTT. Its protein is CASSPRQGERAFF.

In the case of this clonotype: At one boundary the junction diverges from the germline segment, which might be a read error. The V and J genes are TRBV7-2 and TRBJ2-7, with D maybe TRBD2 (5 bases). The germline V gene encodes CDR1 SGHTA and CDR2 FQGNSA. The CDR3 is made up of 11 amino acids. CDR3 DNA sequence: TGTGCCCTGAGAAACACCGGGGAGCTGTACTTC. It codes for CALRNTGELYF. Looking up the rest from reference TRBV7-2 and TRBJ2-7 gives the full variable domain: GAGVSQSPSNKVTEKGKDVELRCDPISGHTALYWYRQSLGQGLEFLIYFQGNSAPDKSGLPSDRFSAERTGGSVSTLTIQRTQQEDSAVYLCALRNTGELYFGPGTRLTVT.

Ten or more counts support this clonotype. This chain connects TRBV20-1 to TRBJ1-2; tentative D call: TRBD1 (5 bases). CDR3 length equals 14 residues. CDR1 is DFQATT, CDR2 SNEGSKA, per germline (reference sequence). The ends were cut back, 3 bases at V and 5 bases at J, with 16 bases in the middle. For the CDR3, the DNA is TGCAGTGCTAGTCCCACGGGGGGGGATTATGGCTACACCTTC. Protein product: CSASPTGGDYGYTF.

This clonotype has a count of ten or more. The chain carries TRBV12-3 or TRBV12-4 and TRBJ2-7; 8 nucleotides align to TRBD2. The CDR3 is made up of 13 amino acids. Unmatched junction bases numbered 8, after V lost 5 bases and J lost 8 bases. The CDR3 here is CASSPPSSGQQYF. In nucleotides, the CDR3 is TGTGCCAGCAGTCCACCGTCTAGCGGGCAGCAGTACTTC.

V and J are TRBV7-2 and TRBJ2-7; D is perhaps TRBD2 (5 bases). Germline V lookup: CDR1 SGHTA, CDR2 FQGNSA. The CDR3 spans 13 residues. Trimming cost V 5 bases and J 3 bases, with 11 bases left between them. The CDR3 sequence: CASSALTSYEQYF. The CDR3, as DNA: TGTGCCAGCAGCGCCCTCACTAGCTACGAGCAGTACTTC.

This clonotype was seen many times. CDR3 sequence: CASTMSYEQYF. DNA of the CDR3: TGTGCCAGCACAATGTCCTACGAGCAGTACTTC. The V and J genes are TRBV6-5 and TRBJ2-7; no reliable D call. Germline V gives CDR1 MNHEY, CDR2 SVGAGI. V was shortened by 7 bases and J by 1 base, with 5 bases between the two germline ends. This CDR3 has 11 residues.

At least ten counts were recorded for this clonotype. The chain uses TRBV6-1 and TRBJ2-2; D is unresolved. The CDR3 length is 11 residues. V lost 7 bases and J lost 6, with 6 bases in between. Germline loops: CDR1 MNHNS, CDR2 SASEGT. CDR3 nucleotide sequence: TGTGCCAGCATGAGGCCCGGGGAGCTGTTTTTT. It translates to CASMRPGELFF.

This clonotype appeared many times. The rearrangement uses TRBV29-1 and TRBJ1-1; 7 bases match TRBD1. V was clipped by 2 bases and J by 5 bases; unmatched bases: 5. The germline CDR1 and CDR2 sequences are SQVTM and ANQGSEA. This CDR3 has 13 amino acids. DNA of the CDR3: TGCAGCGTTGAAACAGGGGAGACAACTGAAGCTTTCTTT. As protein: CSVETGETTEAFF.

Notes on this clonotype: A read error may explain this, as a much larger clone is one base away. The V and J genes are TRBV7-9 and TRBJ1-3; D is uncertain. The CDR3 is made up of 17 amino acids. CDR1 and CDR2 (germline): SEHNR, FQNEAQ (reference sequence). The CDR3 is CASSPRHSRISGNTIHF. Written as DNA, the CDR3 is TGTGCCAGCAGCCCCCGACACTCCCGGATCTCTGGAAACACCATACATTTT.